The 17 T cell receptor beta chains presented below share a single source sample, sequenced in a study of blood T cell repertoires in COVID-19. Method: immunoSEQ multiplex PCR; TCRdb's copy keeps in-frame clones and lacks some. Among roughly 120,000 clones listed, about 92% were seen once. The sample was peripheral blood. The receptors derive from a man aged 55 to 70 with COVID-19, enrolled during active disease.

The rearrangement links TRBV19 to TRBJ1-1, with D possibly matching TRBD1 (5 bases). Germline lookup yields CDR1 LNHDA and CDR2 SQIVND (reference sequence). The V end lost 4 bases, the J end lost 5 bases, and 17 bases lay between the germline ends. The CDR3 is made up of 15 amino acids. The CDR3 DNA follows: TGTGCCAGTAGTAATGTCGTGGAGGGGCGGACTGAAGCTTTCTTT. Its protein is CASSNVVEGRTEAFF. Full variable domain (missing parts from reference TRBV19 and TRBJ1-1): DGGITQSPKYLFRKEGQNVTLSCEQNLNHDAMYWYRQDPGQGLRLIYYSQIVNDFQKGDIAEGYSVSREKKESFPLTVTSAQKNPTAFYLCASSNVVEGRTEAFFGQGTRLTVV.

The V and J genes are TRBV6-4 and TRBJ2-7; TRBD1 aligns across 7 bases. This CDR3 spans 14 amino acids. V lost 6 bases, J lost 5 bases, and 10 bases stayed unmatched. Per the germline V gene, CDR1 is MRHNA and CDR2 is SNTAGT. CDR3 nucleotide sequence: TGTGCCAGCAGCCTAGACAGGGAGTCGAACGAGCAGTACTTC. Translation: CASSLDRESNEQYF.

V is TRBV9 and J is TRBJ2-1; TRBD2 is a possible D gene (6 bases). Germline loops: CDR1 SGDLS, CDR2 YYNGEE. The CDR3 has 14 residues. Trimming shortened V by 0 bases and J by 5 bases, and 9 bases separated the two germline ends. The CDR3 region has the DNA TGTGCCAGCAGCGTAGCTTGGGGGGACAATGAGCAGTTCTTC. Its translation is CASSVAWGDNEQFF. Full variable domain (remainder filled in from reference TRBV9 and TRBJ2-1): DSGVTQTPKHLITATGQRVTLRCSPRSGDLSVYWYQQSLDQGLQFLIQYYNGEERAKGNILERFSAQQFPDLHSELNLSSLELGDSALYFCASSVAWGDNEQFFGPGTRLTVL.

This clone came up once. This sequence joins TRBV7-2 and TRBJ1-5; D unresolved. Trimming stripped 4 bases from V and 4 bases from J, with 5 bases between. There are 12 residues in the CDR3. In germline, CDR1 is SGHTA, CDR2 FQGNSA. Here the CDR3 reads CASSSRNQPQHF. Here the CDR3 DNA reads TGTGCCAGCAGCTCCAGGAATCAGCCCCAGCATTTT.

This clone was recorded once. The rearrangement links TRBV19 to TRBJ2-7, with D tentatively TRBD1 (6 bases). The CDR3 sequence is 13 residues long. Germline V gene sequence: CDR1 LNHDA, CDR2 SQIVND (reference sequence). The V and J ends lost 3 bases and 5 bases respectively, with 11 bases between them. The CDR3 sequence is CASSISAGDEQYF. For the CDR3, the DNA is TGTGCCAGTAGTATTTCCGCAGGGGACGAGCAGTACTTC.

This clone turned up a few times. This chain links TRBV12-3 or TRBV12-4 with TRBJ2-1; D is ambiguous. CDR3 length equals 12 residues. The V end was cut by 6 bases, the J end by 8 bases, with 11 bases between. The CDR3 nucleotides read TGTGCCAGCAGGAAACTTGGAGATGAGCAGTTCTTC. Its translation: CASRKLGDEQFF.

This clone was detected ten times or more. The chain carries TRBV7-3 and TRBJ2-7; D ambiguous. CDR3 length: 13 amino acids. With 5 bases removed from V and 6 bases from J, the gap between germline ends came to 14 bases. CDR1 is SGHTA, CDR2 FQGTGA, per germline. The CDR3 DNA reads as TGTGCCAGCAGCCTTCTAGAATTCAGCGAGCAGTACTTC. It specifies CASSLLEFSEQYF.

The rearrangement joins TRBV29-1 to TRBJ1-1; possibly TRBD1 for D (5 bases). The germline V and J ends were trimmed by 1 base and 6 bases, with 9 bases remaining between them. Germline loops: CDR1 SQVTM, CDR2 ANQGSEA. This CDR3 has 12 residues. The CDR3 loop reads CSVEGGRAEAFF. CDR3 nucleotides: TGCAGCGTTGAAGGGGGGAGGGCTGAAGCTTTCTTT.

This clone is a singleton in its sample. The rearrangement joins TRBV5-6 to TRBJ2-1, with 14 bases lining up with TRBD2. Trimming at V came to 5 bases and at J to 7 bases, leaving 17 bases not matched to a gene. CDR3 length: 19 amino acids. Looked up from germline, CDR1 is SGHDT and CDR2 is YYEEEE. The CDR3 bases are TGTGCCAGCAGTCGCCTGGGTGGACTAGCGGGAGGAGAATGGAATGAGCAGTTCTTC. Encoded protein: CASSRLGGLAGGEWNEQFF.

The rearrangement joins TRBV30 to TRBJ2-3; 9 bases agree with TRBD1. CDR1 is GTSNPN and CDR2 is SVGIG in the germline V gene (reference sequence). V lost 2 bases to trimming and J lost 5 bases; unmatched junction nucleotides: 8. The CDR3 totals 15 residues. The CDR3 nucleotides read TGTGCCTGGAGTTCGGGGGACAGGGAGGAAGATACGCAGTATTTT. Its translation is CAWSSGDREEDTQYF.

The rearrangement joins TRBV30 to TRBJ1-2; 8 bases are a match to TRBD1. Trimming removed 0 bases from V and 1 base from J; junction bases left unmatched: 4. Germline loops: CDR1 GTSNPN, CDR2 SVGIG (reference sequence). The CDR3 consists of 15 residues. The chain's CDR3 is CAWSVPGGRNYGYTF. The CDR3 region has the DNA TGTGCCTGGAGTGTACCAGGGGGCCGTAACTATGGCTACACCTTC.

Concerning this clone: A read error may account for a junction end that differs from germline. The genes are TRBV28 and TRBJ2-1, with 7 bases lining up with TRBD2. Germline CDR1 reads MDHEN; CDR2 reads SYDVKM. This CDR3 spans 17 amino acids. CDR3 nucleotides: TGTGCCAGCAGTTTACCGCGGGGAGCGGGGCCCTACAGTGAGCAGTTCTTC. Translating gives CASSLPRGAGPYSEQFF. Looking up the rest from reference TRBV28 and TRBJ2-1 gives the full variable domain: DVKVTQSSRYLVKRTGEKVFLECVQDMDHENMFWYRQDPGLGLRLIYFSYDVKMKEKGDIPEGYSVSREKKERFSLILESASTNQTSMYLCASSLPRGAGPYSEQFFGPGTRLTVL.

This clone was observed many times. The chain couples TRBV7-9 to TRBJ2-3; 8 nucleotides line up with TRBD1. The V gene's germline CDR1 is SEHNR and CDR2 FQNEAQ (reference sequence). J lost 5 bases, V lost 2 bases, and 6 bases had no gene match. The CDR3 runs to 15 residues. In nucleotides, the CDR3 is TGTGCCAGCAGCTTACCAGGGGGCAAAGTAGATACGCAGTATTTT. This encodes CASSLPGGKVDTQYF.

V usage is TRBV19 and J usage is TRBJ2-7, with 10 bases that match TRBD2. Germline values: CDR1 LNHDA, CDR2 SQIVND (reference sequence). The CDR3 consists of 15 residues. V was clipped by 5 bases and J by 3 bases; unmatched bases: 7. Here the CDR3 DNA reads TGTGCCAGTAGTGATCGGACTAGCGGATTCTACGAGCAGTACTTC. Protein product: CASSDRTSGFYEQYF. Drawing the rest from reference TRBV19 and TRBJ2-7, the complete variable domain is DGGITQSPKYLFRKEGQNVTLSCEQNLNHDAMYWYRQDPGQGLRLIYYSQIVNDFQKGDIAEGYSVSREKKESFPLTVTSAQKNPTAFYLCASSDRTSGFYEQYFGPGTRLTVT.

V is TRBV19 and J is TRBJ1-4; no clear D gene. V was cut by 5 bases and J by 3 bases, with 10 bases left in between. CDR3 size: 14 residues. Germline values: CDR1 LNHDA, CDR2 SQIVND (reference sequence). CDR3 in amino acids: CASSPQISNEKLFF. For the CDR3, the DNA is TGTGCCAGTAGTCCACAGATCTCTAATGAAAAACTGTTTTTT.

CDR3 region: CASRRNSGTSGNEQFF. CDR3 nucleotide sequence: TGTGCCAGCAGACGAAATTCCGGGACTAGCGGCAATGAGCAGTTCTTC. J is TRBJ2-1 and V is TRBV5-5; 11 bases align to TRBD2. Trimming cost V 5 bases and J 6 bases; bases outside gene matches: 10. CDR3 size: 16 residues. Germline CDR1 reads SGHKS; CDR2 reads YYEKEE (reference sequence).

The V call is TRBV15, the J call TRBJ2-5; D unresolved. This CDR3 comprises 15 residues. The V gene's germline CDR1 is LNHNV and CDR2 YYDKDF (reference sequence). The V end lost 1 base, the J end lost 0 bases, and 9 bases lay between the germline ends. The DNA of the CDR3 is TGTGCCACCAGCAGAGGCCAGGAAAACCAAGAGACCCAGTACTTC. It is translated as CATSRGQENQETQYF.